These T cell receptor beta chains were read from a single sample in a study of tumor-infiltrating lymphocytes in primary liver carcinoma. MiXCR, run by TCRdb on the multiplex PCR reads, gives a single entry per CDR3 protein. Among fewer than 200,000 distinct CDR3 sequences, about 85% were seen once, and the ten largest hold roughly 18%. Sample: tumor tissue from primary liver carcinoma. The source of these receptors is a man aged 40-55 years with primary liver carcinoma and hepatitis B virus infection. Both conserved end residues are part of each CDR3. A D gene is named only where the DNA matches it firmly. Clone size appears in some rows only: once, few, many, or a class for an expanded clone.

clone size | J gene | D gene | V gene | CDR3 protein | CDR3 DNA
many | TRBJ1-1 | TRBD1 | TRBV6-5 | CASTQTLQGRALF | TGTGCCAGCACCCAGACCCTACAGGGGAGGGCTCTCTTT
many | TRBJ1-1 | NA | TRBV6-6 | CASSIPSARDTEAFF | TGTGCCAGCAGTATTCCGTCGGCGCGGGACACTGAAGCTTTCTTT
NA | TRBJ2-2 | NA | TRBV6-5 | CASSYSGVNTGEMFF | TGTGCCAGTAGTTACTCTGGGGTGAACACCGGGGAGATGTTTTTT
NA | TRBJ2-5 | NA | TRBV6-1 | CASSDGERGTQYF | TGTGCCAGCAGTGATGGGGAGCGAGGGACCCAGTACTTC
few | TRBJ2-5 | NA | TRBV7-9 | CASSFWIGGEETQHF | TGTGCCAGCAGCTTCTGGATAGGGGGAGAAGAGACCCAGCACTTC
large | TRBJ1-5 | NA | TRBV6-1 | CASSEAREKAPQHF | TGTGCCAGCAGTGAGGCGAGGGAAAAGGCGCCCCAGCATTTT
many | TRBJ2-7 | NA | TRBV13 | CATRHRGSSYEQYF | TGTGCCACCCGTCACCGGGGGAGCTCCTACGAGCAGTACTTC
NA | TRBJ1-1 | NA | TRBV12-3/TRBV12-4 | CASSLTLATEAFF | TGTGCCAGTAGTTTAACCCTGGCAACTGAAGCTTTCTTT
NA | TRBJ1-1 | NA | TRBV7-9 | CASCLARRNTEAFF | TGTGCCAGCTGCTTAGCGCGGAGAAACACTGAAGCTTTCTTT
many | TRBJ2-3 | TRBD1 | TRBV10-3 | CAISVSPGTGRADTQYF | TGTGCCATCAGTGTATCCCCCGGGACAGGGAGGGCAGATACGCAGTATTTT
once | TRBJ2-5 | TRBD1 | TRBV29-1 | CSVRVPGQGIETRYF | TGCAGCGTCCGAGTTCCGGGACAGGGGATTGAGACCCGGTACTTC